These 3 T cell receptor beta chains were all obtained from the same sample, sequenced in a study of blood T cell repertoires in COVID-19. The assay was immunoSEQ multiplex PCR, and TCRdb's table has in-frame clones only and misses some. In the table there are under 300,000 clones, about four fifths of which are singletons. Input material: peripheral blood. These TCRs come from a woman under 30 with acute or convalescent COVID-19.

The V gene is TRBV2, the J gene TRBJ2-7; 10 nucleotides align to TRBD1. The CDR3 loop spans 17 amino acids. After removal of 9 bases from V and 5 bases from J, the junction contained 19 bases not matched to a gene. Germline V gene sequence: CDR1 SNHLY, CDR2 FYNNEI. The CDR3 reads CASTPGPPGTGDHEQYF. CDR3 coding DNA: TGTGCCAGTACCCCAGGCCCTCCCGGGACAGGGGACCACGAGCAGTACTTC.

The CDR3 loop reads CASSIEVGTGLYEQYF. CDR3 nucleotides: TGTGCCAGTAGTATTGAAGTCGGGACAGGGTTGTACGAGCAGTACTTC. The chain uses TRBV19 and TRBJ2-7; 9 bases match TRBD1. This CDR3 comprises 16 residues. Trimming took 3 bases from V and 4 from J; bases not matched to a gene: 10. Germline CDR1 and CDR2: LNHDA and SQIVND (reference sequence).

This sequence joins TRBV10-3 and TRBJ2-4; 7 positions match TRBD1. This CDR3 has 16 amino acids. The germline CDR1 and CDR2 sequences are ENHRY and SYGVKD. After removal of 2 bases from V and 0 bases from J, the junction contained 4 bases not matched to a gene. CDR3 nucleotide sequence: TGTGCCATCAGTGAGGGGCAGGGGGAAGCCAAAAACATTCAGTACTTC. This encodes CAISEGQGEAKNIQYF.